Listed below are T cell receptor beta chains from one sample, sequenced in a study of T cell repertoires in cytomegalovirus infection. From the reads, TCRdb called clonotypes with MiXCR, one entry per CDR3 protein. The top ten clones hold about 13% of a sample with about 530,000 distinct CDR3 sequences, more than 20% of them seen once. The material sequenced was PBMCs. The source of these receptors is a human donor in good health (CMV status not recorded). Some clones in this sample may be carry-over from other donors' samples. Both conserved end residues are part of each CDR3. D genes are given only for firm matches. Size is omitted from some rows. Given values are once, few, many or a class for expanded clones.

D gene | J gene | clone size | V gene | CDR3 length | CDR3 protein | CDR3 DNA
. | TRBJ2-7 | few | TRBV11-2 | 14 | CASSLRSTRVEQYF | TGTGCCAGCAGCTTACGTTCAACACGTGTGGAGCAGTACTTC
. | TRBJ2-3 | few | TRBV5-4 | 14 | CASSLQGPADTQYF | TGTGCCAGCAGCTTGCAGGGGCCCGCAGATACGCAGTATTTT
. | TRBJ1-1 | few | TRBV11-2 | 14 | CASTLGRVNTEAFF | TGTGCCAGCACTTTGGGCAGGGTGAACACTGAAGCTTTCTTT
. | TRBJ1-1 | . | TRBV11-3 | 14 | CASSLGTWSTEAFF | TGTGCCAGCAGCCTAGGGACCTGGAGCACTGAAGCTTTCTTT
TRBD2 | TRBJ2-1 | few | TRBV6-2/TRBV6-3 | 14 | CASKTSGIYNEQFF | TGTGCCAGCAAGACTAGCGGGATCTACAATGAGCAGTTCTTC
. | TRBJ2-1 | few | TRBV11-2 | 21 | CASSLVVGGSKALSSYNEQFF | TGTGCCAGCAGCTTAGTAGTGGGGGGTAGCAAGGCCCTCTCCTCCTACAATGAGCAGTTCTTC
. | TRBJ2-2 | . | TRBV7-8 | 12 | CASSHSAGELFF | TGTGCCAGCAGCCATTCGGCCGGGGAGCTGTTTTTT
TRBD2 | TRBJ2-1 | many | TRBV7-2 | 13 | CASGRDYYNEQFF | TGTGCCAGCGGCCGGGACTACTACAATGAGCAGTTCTTC
. | TRBJ2-5 | many | TRBV7-2 | 12 | CASSFGRSTQYF | TGTGCCAGCAGCTTTGGCCGGAGCACCCAGTACTTC
TRBD2 | TRBJ2-2 | . | TRBV11-2 | 15 | CASSLFREGTGELFF | TGTGCCAGCAGCTTATTTCGGGAGGGCACCGGGGAGCTGTTTTTT
. | TRBJ2-3 | . | TRBV28 | 13 | CASSLRVPDTQYF | TGTGCCAGCAGTTTACGGGTCCCAGATACGCAGTATTTT
. | TRBJ1-5 | . | TRBV4-1 | 12 | CASSHEGQPLHF | TGCGCCAGCAGCCATGAAGGTCAGCCCCTGCATTTT
. | TRBJ2-2 | few | TRBV19 | 14 | CASSIGASTGELFF | TGTGCCAGTAGTATAGGCGCTAGCACCGGGGAGCTGTTTTTT
. | TRBJ2-3 | few | TRBV28 | 15 | CASSFGGGYTDTQYF | TGTGCCAGCAGTTTCGGTGGGGGATACACAGATACGCAGTATTTT
. | TRBJ2-7 | few | TRBV7-8 | 17 | CASTLRAGPKNPLEQYF | TGTGCCAGCACCCTCCGGGCGGGACCAAAGAACCCCCTCGAGCAGTACTTC
. | TRBJ1-5 | few | TRBV12-3/TRBV12-4 | 13 | CASSFDRNQPQHF | TGTGCCAGCAGTTTTGATCGGAATCAGCCCCAGCATTTT
. | TRBJ2-5 | . | TRBV12-5 | 16 | CASGFLLRGAEETQYF | TGTGCTAGTGGTTTTCTCCTTCGGGGGGCGGAGGAGACCCAGTACTTC
TRBD2 | TRBJ2-7 | . | TRBV20-1 | 12 | CSWTSGTYEQYF | TGCAGTTGGACTAGCGGAACCTACGAGCAGTACTTC
. | TRBJ1-2 | many | TRBV7-2 | 13 | CASSSDSPRGYTF | TGTGCCAGCAGCTCGGACAGCCCCAGGGGCTACACCTTC
TRBD1 | TRBJ1-3 | . | TRBV19 | 14 | CASRGQGPGNTIYF | TGTGCCAGCAGGGGACAGGGTCCTGGAAACACCATATATTTT
. | TRBJ1-4 | . | TRBV20-1 | 16 | CSARARTALANEKLFF | TGCAGTGCTAGAGCAAGGACAGCTTTAGCTAATGAAAAACTGTTTTTT
TRBD1 | TRBJ2-1 | . | TRBV20-1 | 12 | CSARETGDRQFF | TGCAGTGCTAGAGAGACAGGGGACCGGCAGTTCTTC
TRBD2 | TRBJ2-1 | . | TRBV6-5 | 14 | CASKPGTSNDEQFF | TGTGCCAGCAAACCCGGGACTAGCAACGATGAGCAGTTCTTC
. | TRBJ2-2 | few | TRBV6-5 | 18 | CASSYSISSTRNTGELFF | TGTGCCAGCAGTTACTCGATCAGCTCCACAAGGAACACCGGGGAGCTGTTTTTT
. | TRBJ2-1 | few | TRBV7-9 | 13 | CASRRDSDNEQFF | TGTGCCAGCAGAAGGGACTCGGACAATGAGCAGTTCTTC